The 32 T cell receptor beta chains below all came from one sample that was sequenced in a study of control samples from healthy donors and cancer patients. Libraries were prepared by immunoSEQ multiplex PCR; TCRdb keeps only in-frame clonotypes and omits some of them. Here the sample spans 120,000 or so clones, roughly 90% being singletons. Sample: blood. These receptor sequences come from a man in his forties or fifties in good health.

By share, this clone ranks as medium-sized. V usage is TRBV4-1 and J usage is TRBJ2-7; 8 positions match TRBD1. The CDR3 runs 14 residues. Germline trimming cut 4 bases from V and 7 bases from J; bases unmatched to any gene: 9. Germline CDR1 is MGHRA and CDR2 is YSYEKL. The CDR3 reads CASSPQGAIGEQYF. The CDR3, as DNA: TGCGCCAGCAGCCCCCAGGGGGCGATAGGGGAGCAGTACTTC.

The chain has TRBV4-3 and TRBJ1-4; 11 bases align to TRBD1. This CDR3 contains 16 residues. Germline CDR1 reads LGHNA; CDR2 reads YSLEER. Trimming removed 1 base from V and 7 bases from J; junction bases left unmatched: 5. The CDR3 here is CASSQARDRGIEKLFF. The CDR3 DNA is TGCGCCAGCAGCCAAGCCCGGGACAGGGGGATTGAAAAACTGTTTTTT.

The CDR3 nucleotides read TGTGCCAGCAAGAAGGGTTTCCAGGGTAACACTGAAGCTTTCTTT. Translation: CASKKGFQGNTEAFF. This chain connects TRBV2 to TRBJ1-1, with D possibly being TRBD1 (5 bases). This CDR3 spans 15 amino acids. Trimming removed 7 bases at V and 2 bases at J, with 17 bases between. Germline-derived CDR1 and CDR2 are SNHLY and FYNNEI. Looking up the rest from reference TRBV2 and TRBJ1-1 gives the full variable domain: EPEVTQTPSHQVTQMGQEVILRCVPISNHLYFYWYRQILGQKVEFLVSFYNNEISEKSEIFDDQFSVERPDGSNFTLKIRSTKLEDSAMYFCASKKGFQGNTEAFFGQGTRLTVV.

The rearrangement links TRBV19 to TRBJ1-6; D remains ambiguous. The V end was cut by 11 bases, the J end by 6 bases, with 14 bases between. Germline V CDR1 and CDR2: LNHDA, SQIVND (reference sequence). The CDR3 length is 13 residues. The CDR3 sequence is CAGGPSSNSPLHF. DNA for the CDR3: TGTGCCGGCGGGCCTTCGTCTAATTCACCCCTCCACTTT.

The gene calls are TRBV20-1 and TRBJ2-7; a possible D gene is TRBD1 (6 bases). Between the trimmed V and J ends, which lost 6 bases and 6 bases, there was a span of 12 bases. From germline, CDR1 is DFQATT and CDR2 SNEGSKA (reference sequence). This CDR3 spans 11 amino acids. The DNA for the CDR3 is TGCAGTGCCAGGGGACGTAGCGAGCAGTACTTC. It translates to CSARGRSEQYF.

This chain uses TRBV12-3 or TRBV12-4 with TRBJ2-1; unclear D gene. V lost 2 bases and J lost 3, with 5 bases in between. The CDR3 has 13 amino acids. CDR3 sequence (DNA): TGTGCCAGCAGTTTATCAGTCTACAATGAGCAGTTCTTC. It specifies CASSLSVYNEQFF.

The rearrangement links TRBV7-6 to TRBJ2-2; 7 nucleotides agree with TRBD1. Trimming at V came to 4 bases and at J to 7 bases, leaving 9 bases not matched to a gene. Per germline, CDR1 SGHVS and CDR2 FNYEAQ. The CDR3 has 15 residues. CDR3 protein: CASSSPQGSSGELFF. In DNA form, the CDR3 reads TGTGCCAGCAGCTCCCCACAGGGGTCTAGCGGGGAGCTGTTTTTT.

The CDR3 protein is CAWSAGPYNEQFF. The CDR3 nucleotides read TGTGCCTGGAGTGCCGGCCCCTACAATGAGCAGTTCTTC. V usage is TRBV30 and J usage is TRBJ2-1, with unresolved D. V was shortened by 1 base and J by 2 bases, with 6 bases between the two germline ends. The germline gives CDR1 GTSNPN, CDR2 SVGIG (reference sequence). The CDR3 extends over 13 amino acids.

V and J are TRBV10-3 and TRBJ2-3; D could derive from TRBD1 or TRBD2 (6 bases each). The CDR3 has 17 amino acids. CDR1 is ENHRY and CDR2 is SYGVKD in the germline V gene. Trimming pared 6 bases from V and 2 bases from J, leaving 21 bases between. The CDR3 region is CAIRGGLSAINTDTQYF. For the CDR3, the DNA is TGTGCCATCAGGGGGGGCCTATCAGCGATAAACACAGATACGCAGTATTTT.

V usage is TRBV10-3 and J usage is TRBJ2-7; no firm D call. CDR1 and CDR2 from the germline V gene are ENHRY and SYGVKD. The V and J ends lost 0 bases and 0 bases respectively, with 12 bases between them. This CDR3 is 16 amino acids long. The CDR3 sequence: CAISESKGSYSYEQYF. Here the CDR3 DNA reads TGTGCCATCAGTGAGTCTAAGGGCAGCTACTCCTACGAGCAGTACTTC.

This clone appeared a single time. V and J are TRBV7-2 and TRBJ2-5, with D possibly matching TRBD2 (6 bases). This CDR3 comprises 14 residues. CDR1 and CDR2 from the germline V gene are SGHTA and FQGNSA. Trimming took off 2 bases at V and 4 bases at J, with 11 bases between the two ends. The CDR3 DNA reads TGTGCCAGCAGCTTACGGGGGATAGGAGAGACCCAGTACTTC. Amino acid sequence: CASSLRGIGETQYF.

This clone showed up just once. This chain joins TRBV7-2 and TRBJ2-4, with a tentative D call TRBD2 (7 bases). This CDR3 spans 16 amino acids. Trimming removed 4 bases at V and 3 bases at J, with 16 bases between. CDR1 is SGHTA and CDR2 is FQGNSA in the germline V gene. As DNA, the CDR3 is TGTGCCAGCAGCTACAGGGCCACGGGAGGCAAAAACATTCAGTACTTC. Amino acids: CASSYRATGGKNIQYF.

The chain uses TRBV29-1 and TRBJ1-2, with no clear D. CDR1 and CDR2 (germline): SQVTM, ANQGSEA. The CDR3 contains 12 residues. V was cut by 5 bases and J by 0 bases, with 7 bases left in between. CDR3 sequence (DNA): TGCAGCGTTATTGACTCTAACTATGGCTACACCTTC. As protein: CSVIDSNYGYTF. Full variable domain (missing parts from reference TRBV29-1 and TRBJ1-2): SAVISQKPSRDICQRGTSLTIQCQVDSQVTMMFWYRQQPGQSLTLIATANQGSEATYESGFVIDKFPISRPNLTFSTLTVSNMSPEDSSIYLCSVIDSNYGYTFGSGTRLTVV.

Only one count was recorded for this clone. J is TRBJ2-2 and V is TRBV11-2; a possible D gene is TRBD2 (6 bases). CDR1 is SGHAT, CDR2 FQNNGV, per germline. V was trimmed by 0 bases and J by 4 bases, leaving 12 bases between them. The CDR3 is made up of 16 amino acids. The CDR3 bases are TGTGCCAGCAGCTTAGATCGGGGAGGAGGCACCGGGGAGCTGTTTTTT. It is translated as CASSLDRGGGTGELFF.

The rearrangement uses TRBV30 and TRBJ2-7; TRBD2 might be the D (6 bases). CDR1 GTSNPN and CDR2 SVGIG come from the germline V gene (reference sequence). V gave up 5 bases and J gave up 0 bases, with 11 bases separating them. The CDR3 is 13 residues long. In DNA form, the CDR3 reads TGTGCCTGGTCCTGGCGGGGCTCCTACGAGCAGTACTTC. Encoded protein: CAWSWRGSYEQYF.

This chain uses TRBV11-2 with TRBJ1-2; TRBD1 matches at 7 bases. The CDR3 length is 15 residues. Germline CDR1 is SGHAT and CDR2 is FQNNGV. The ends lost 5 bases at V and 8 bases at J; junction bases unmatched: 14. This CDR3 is CASSLGLTGEKGYTF. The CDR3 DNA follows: TGTGCCAGCAGCCTCGGGCTTACAGGGGAGAAAGGCTACACCTTC.

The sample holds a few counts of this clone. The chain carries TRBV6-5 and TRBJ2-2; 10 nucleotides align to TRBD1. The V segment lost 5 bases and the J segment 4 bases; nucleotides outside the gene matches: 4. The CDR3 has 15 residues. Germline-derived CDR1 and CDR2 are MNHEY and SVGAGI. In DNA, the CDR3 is TGTGCCAGCAGTCGACAGGGGGCGGGCACCGGGGAGCTGTTTTTT. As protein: CASSRQGAGTGELFF.

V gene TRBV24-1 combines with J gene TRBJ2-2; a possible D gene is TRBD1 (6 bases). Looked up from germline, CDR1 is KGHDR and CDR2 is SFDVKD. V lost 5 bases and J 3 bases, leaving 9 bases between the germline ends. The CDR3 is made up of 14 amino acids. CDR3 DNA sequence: TGTGCCACCAGTGGAGACAGGTACACCGGGGAGCTGTTTTTT. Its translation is CATSGDRYTGELFF.

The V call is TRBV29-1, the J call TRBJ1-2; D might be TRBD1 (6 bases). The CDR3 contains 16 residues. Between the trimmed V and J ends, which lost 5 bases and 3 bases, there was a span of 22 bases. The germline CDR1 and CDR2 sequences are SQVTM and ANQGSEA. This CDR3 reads CSVFSPGGQRDYGYTF. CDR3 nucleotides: TGCAGCGTTTTTAGTCCGGGGGGGCAAAGGGACTATGGCTACACCTTC.

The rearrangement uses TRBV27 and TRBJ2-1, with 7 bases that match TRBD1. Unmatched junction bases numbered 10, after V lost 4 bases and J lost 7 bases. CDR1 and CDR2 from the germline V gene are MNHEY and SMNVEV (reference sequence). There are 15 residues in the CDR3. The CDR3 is CASSWGRGLGNEQFF. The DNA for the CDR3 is TGTGCCAGCAGTTGGGGCAGGGGGTTAGGGAATGAGCAGTTCTTC.

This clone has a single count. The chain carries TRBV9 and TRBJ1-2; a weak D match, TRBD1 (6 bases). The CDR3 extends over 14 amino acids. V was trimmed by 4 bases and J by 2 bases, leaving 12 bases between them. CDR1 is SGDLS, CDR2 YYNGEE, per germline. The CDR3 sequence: CASSPPGQNYGYTF. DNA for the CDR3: TGTGCCAGCAGCCCTCCGGGACAAAACTATGGCTACACCTTC.

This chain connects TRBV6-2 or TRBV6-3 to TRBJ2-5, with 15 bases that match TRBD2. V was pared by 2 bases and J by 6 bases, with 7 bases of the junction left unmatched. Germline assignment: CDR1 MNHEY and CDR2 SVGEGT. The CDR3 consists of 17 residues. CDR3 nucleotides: TGTGCCAGCAGTTACCTCCGGACTAGCGGGGGGGCAAAGACCCAGTACTTC. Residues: CASSYLRTSGGAKTQYF.

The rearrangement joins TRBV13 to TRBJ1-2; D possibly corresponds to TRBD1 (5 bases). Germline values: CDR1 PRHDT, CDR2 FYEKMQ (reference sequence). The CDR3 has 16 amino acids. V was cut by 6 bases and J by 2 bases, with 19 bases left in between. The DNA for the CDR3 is TGTGCCAGCAGAAACCTTTTGGACAACCTCAACTATGGCTACACCTTC. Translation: CASRNLLDNLNYGYTF.

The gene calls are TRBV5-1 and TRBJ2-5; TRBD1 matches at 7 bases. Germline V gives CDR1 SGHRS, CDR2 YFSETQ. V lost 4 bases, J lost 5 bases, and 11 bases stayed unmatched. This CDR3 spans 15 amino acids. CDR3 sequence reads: CASSISDRAGETQYF. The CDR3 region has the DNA TGCGCCAGCAGCATCTCAGACAGGGCCGGGGAGACCCAGTACTTC.

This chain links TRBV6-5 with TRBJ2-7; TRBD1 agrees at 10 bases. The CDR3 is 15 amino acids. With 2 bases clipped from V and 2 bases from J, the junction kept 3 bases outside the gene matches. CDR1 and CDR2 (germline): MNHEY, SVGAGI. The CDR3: CASSYGTGAAYEQYF. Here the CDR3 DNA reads TGTGCCAGCAGTTACGGGACAGGGGCAGCCTACGAGCAGTACTTC.

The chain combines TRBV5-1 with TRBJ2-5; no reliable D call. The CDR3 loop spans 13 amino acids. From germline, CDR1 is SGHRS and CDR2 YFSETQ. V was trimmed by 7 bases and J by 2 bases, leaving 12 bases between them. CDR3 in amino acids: CASAPRIQETQYF. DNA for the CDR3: TGCGCCAGCGCTCCCCGGATACAAGAGACCCAGTACTTC.

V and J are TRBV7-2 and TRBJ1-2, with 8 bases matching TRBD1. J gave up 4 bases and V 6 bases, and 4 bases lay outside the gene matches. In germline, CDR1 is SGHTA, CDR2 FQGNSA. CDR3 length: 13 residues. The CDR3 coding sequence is TGTGCCAGCAGAACTGGGACAGGCTATGGCTACACCTTC. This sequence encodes CASRTGTGYGYTF.

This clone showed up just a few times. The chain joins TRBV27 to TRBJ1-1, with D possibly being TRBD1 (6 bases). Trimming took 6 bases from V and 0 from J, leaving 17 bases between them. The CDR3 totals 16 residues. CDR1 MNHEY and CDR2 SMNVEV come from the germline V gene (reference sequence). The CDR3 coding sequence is TGTGCCAGCAGCCTGGGACAAATTACCTTGAACACTGAAGCTTTCTTT. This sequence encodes CASSLGQITLNTEAFF.

CDR3 protein: CASSGTGQETQYF. The CDR3 DNA reads TGTGCCAGCAGTGGGACAGGCCAAGAGACCCAGTACTTC. The chain uses TRBV2 and TRBJ2-5; 7 bases are a match to TRBD1. The CDR3 sequence is 13 residues long. Per germline, CDR1 SNHLY and CDR2 FYNNEI. The V and J ends lost 4 bases and 1 base, in that order; junction bases with no gene match: 0.

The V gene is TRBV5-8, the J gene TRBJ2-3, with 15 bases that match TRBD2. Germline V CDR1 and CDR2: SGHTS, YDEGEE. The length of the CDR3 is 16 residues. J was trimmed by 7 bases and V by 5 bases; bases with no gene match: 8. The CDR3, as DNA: TGTGCCAGCAGTCGGCGGACTAGCGGGGGGGCAAATACGCAGTATTTT. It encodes CASSRRTSGGANTQYF.

The CDR3 DNA reads as TGCAGCGTGGCCGGGACTAGCGGGGGGGCGGTTGAGCAGTACTTC. Translating gives CSVAGTSGGAVEQYF. The chain has TRBV29-1 and TRBJ2-7, with TRBD2 identical over 16 bases. Germline V gene sequence: CDR1 SQVTM, CDR2 ANQGSEA. This CDR3 is built from 15 residues. J was trimmed by 7 bases and V by 6 bases; bases with no gene match: 9.

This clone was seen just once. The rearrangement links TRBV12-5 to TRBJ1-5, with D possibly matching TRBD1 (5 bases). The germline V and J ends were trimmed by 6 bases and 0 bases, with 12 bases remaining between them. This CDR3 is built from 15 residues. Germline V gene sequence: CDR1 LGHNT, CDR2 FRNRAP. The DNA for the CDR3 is TGTGCTAGTGGACCGGGGCCCCATAGCAATCAGCCCCAGCATTTT. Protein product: CASGPGPHSNQPQHF.